The TCR beta chain under discussion was sequenced for a study of beta chain features in type 1 diabetes. General study results and limits: Shortening of TCRB CDR3s, moderate but significant, appeared in all four CD4+ subsets of Type 1 diabetes patients. TCRB repertoires of naive, central memory and Treg cells appeared more similar among patients than among healthy donors.

In its sample, this clone was seen a few times. The antigen remains undetermined. In the same sample, other DNA sequences code for this CDR3. This CDR3 has 17 residues. CDR1 and CDR2 (germline): SGHRS, YFSETQ. The ends lost 0 bases at V and 6 bases at J; junction bases unmatched: 10. The isolated RNA, all of it, was reverse transcribed, so expressed TCRB transcripts were what got sequenced. Repertoires were generated with immunoSEQ multiplex PCR, while TCRdb's copy carries only in-frame clones and drops some. The sample has 40,000 to 65,000 clones; about 60% are singletons. Sequences were obtained from stem cell memory CD4+ T cells from blood. The sequence derives from a woman in her twenties or thirties with type 1 diabetes. The chain joins TRBV5-1 to TRBJ2-3; TRBD2 matches 10 bases. CDR3 protein: CASSLEASGSLSDTQYF. For the CDR3, the DNA is TGCGCCAGCAGCTTGGAGGCTAGCGGGAGTCTTTCGGATACGCAGTATTTT.